This TCR beta chain was sequenced for a study of blood T cell repertoires in COVID-19. Sequencing used immunoSEQ multiplex PCR; TCRdb keeps in-frame clones, though not all of them. The sample yields a few hundred thousand clones, nearly 90% seen once. CDR1 and CDR2 from the germline V gene are MNHNS and SASEGT. J lost 4 bases, V lost 2 bases, and 13 bases had no gene match. The CDR3 runs to 17 residues. This TCR came from a woman aged 18-29 years with acute COVID-19. The chain links TRBV6-1 to TRBJ2-5; 7 nucleotides match TRBD2. The specimen sequenced was PBMCs or T cells enriched from blood (not recorded which). The CDR3 DNA reads as TGTGCCAGCAGTGAATGGGGGGGAGGGGAATACATAGAGACCCAGTACTTC. It is translated as CASSEWGGGEYIETQYF.